This T cell receptor (beta chain) was obtained from a study of post-analysis software for immune sequencing data. Study-level information: Included among the disease courses, which were recorded for the cohort, were relapsing-remitting, secondary progressive and progressive-relapsing multiple sclerosis. Study-level results: F-measure co-clustering was strong for batch-matched samples. Patients had higher frequencies than controls of roughly five TRBV segments, including TRBV5-6, TRBV5-1 and TRBV20-1.

This clonotype was seen a handful of times. Its specificity is unknown. The CDR3 covers 14 residues. Per the germline V gene, CDR1 is LNHDA and CDR2 is SQIVND (reference sequence). Trimming took off 5 bases at V and 8 bases at J, with 18 bases between the two ends. Presence of unique molecular identifiers characterized the TCR beta cDNA libraries. One entry per CDR3 protein results from TCRdb running MiXCR on the PCR reads. The sample shows about 260,000 distinct CDR3 sequences, 36% of them seen only once. Sequencing was done on a sample of blood. The TCR was taken from a girl aged 10 to 17 with multiple sclerosis. The chain links TRBV19 to TRBJ1-1, with D possibly matching TRBD1 (5 bases). The CDR3 nucleotides are TGTGCCAGTAGTTTCTGGGCAGGGCTGAACGAAGCTTTCTTT. Amino acids: CASSFWAGLNEAFF.